Reported below is one TCR beta chain. The sample originates from a study of patients and donors after allogeneic stem cell transplantation. TCRdb redid the calling of the RT-PCR reads with MiXCR, one entry per CDR3 protein. The sample has 40,000 to 45,000 distinct CDR3 sequences; 30% to 40% are singletons. The CDR3 totals 13 residues. Germline V CDR1 and CDR2: KGHDR, SFDVKD. V shed 9 bases and J shed 6 bases, with 14 bases lying between them. The TCR sequence derives from a human donor who was either an allogeneic HSCT recipient or a stem cell or donor lymphocyte infusion donor (not recorded which). It is not recorded whose cells these are; they may come from a transplant donor. The chain couples TRBV24-1 to TRBJ2-1; TRBD1 might be the D (6 bases). The sequencing sample was made of blood, either unsorted or a sorted T cell fraction (not recorded which). The CDR3 DNA follows: TGTGCCACCGGACAGAGTCCCTCCAATGAGCAGTTCTTC. Amino acid sequence: CATGQSPSNEQFF.